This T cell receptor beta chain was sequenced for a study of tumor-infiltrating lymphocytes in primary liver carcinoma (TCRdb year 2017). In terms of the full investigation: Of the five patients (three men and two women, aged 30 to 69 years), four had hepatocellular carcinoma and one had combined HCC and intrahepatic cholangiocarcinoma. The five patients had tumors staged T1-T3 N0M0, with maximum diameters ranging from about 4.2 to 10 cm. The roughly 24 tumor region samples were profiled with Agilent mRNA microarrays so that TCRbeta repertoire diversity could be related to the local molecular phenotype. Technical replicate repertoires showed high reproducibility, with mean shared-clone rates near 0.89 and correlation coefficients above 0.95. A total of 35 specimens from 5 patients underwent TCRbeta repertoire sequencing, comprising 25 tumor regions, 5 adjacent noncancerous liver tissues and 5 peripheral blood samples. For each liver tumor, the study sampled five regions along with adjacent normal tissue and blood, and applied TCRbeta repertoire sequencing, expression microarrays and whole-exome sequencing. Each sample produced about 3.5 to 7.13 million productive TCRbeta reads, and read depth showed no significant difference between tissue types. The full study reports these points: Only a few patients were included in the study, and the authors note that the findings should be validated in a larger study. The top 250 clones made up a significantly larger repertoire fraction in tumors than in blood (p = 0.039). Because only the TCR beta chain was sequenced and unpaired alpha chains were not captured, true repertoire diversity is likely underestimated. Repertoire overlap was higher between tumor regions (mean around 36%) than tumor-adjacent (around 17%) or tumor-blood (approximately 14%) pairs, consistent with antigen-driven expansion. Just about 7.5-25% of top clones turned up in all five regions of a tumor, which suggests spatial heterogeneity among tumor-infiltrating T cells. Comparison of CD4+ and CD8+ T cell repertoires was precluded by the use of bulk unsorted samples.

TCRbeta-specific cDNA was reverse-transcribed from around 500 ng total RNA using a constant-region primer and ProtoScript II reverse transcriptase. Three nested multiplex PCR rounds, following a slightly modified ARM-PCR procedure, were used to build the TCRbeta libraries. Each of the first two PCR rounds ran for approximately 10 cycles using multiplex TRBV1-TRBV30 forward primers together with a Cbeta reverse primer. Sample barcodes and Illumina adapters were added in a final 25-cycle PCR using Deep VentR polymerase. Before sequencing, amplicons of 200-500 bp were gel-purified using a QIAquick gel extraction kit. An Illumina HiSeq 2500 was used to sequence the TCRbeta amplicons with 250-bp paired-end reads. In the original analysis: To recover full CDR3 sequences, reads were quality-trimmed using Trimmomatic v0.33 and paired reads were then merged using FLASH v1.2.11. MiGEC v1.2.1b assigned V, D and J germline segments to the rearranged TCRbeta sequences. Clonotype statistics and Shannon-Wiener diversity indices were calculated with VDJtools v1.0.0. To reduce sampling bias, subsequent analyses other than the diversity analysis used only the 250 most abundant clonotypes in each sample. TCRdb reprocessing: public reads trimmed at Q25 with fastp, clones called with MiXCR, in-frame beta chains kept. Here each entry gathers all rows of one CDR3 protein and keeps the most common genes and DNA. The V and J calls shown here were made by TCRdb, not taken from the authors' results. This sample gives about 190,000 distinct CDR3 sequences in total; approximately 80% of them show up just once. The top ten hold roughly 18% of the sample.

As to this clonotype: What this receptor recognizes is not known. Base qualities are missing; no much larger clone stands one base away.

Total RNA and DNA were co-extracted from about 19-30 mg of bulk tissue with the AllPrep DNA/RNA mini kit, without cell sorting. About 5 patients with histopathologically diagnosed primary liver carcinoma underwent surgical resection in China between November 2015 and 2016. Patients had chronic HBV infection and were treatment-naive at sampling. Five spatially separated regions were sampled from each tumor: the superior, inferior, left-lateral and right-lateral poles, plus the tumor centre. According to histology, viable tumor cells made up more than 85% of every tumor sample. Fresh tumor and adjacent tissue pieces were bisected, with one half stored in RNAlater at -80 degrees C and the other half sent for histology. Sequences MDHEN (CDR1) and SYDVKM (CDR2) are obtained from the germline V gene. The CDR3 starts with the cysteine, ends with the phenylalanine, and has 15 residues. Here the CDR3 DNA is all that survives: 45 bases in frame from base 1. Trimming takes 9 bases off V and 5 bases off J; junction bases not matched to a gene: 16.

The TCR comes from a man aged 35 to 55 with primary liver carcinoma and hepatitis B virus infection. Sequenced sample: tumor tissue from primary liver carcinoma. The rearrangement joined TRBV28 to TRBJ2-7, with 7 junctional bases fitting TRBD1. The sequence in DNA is TGTGCCAGACCGCCACCGGACAGGATCTTCCACGAGCAGTACTTC. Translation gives CARPPPDRIFHEQYF.